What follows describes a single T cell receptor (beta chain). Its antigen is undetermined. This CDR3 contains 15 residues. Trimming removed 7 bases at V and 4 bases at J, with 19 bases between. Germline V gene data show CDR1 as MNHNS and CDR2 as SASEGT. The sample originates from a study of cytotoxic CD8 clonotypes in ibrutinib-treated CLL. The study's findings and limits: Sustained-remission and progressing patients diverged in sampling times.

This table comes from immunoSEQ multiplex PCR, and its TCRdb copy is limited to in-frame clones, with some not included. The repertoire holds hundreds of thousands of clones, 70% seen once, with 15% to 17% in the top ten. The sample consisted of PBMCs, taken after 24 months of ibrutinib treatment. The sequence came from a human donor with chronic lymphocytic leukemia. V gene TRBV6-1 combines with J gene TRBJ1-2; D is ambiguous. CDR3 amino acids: CASKVGTDALYGYTF. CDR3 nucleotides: TGTGCCAGCAAAGTGGGAACCGATGCGCTCTATGGCTACACCTTC.